This T cell receptor (beta chain) comes out of a study of molecular identifiers for immune sequencing clone quantification. Study-wide findings and caveats: The study found clones above 20 RNA copies held over 97% of effector molecules and under 1% in naive cells.

Regarding this clonotype: Antigen unknown. The junction and the germline gene differ at one end; a read error may be behind it.

CDR3 length equals 14 residues. TCRdb reprocessed the PCR reads via MiXCR and lists one record per CDR3 protein. The table lists approximately 550,000 distinct CDR3 sequences, approximately 25% of them singletons. RNA fractions of 10%, 30% or 50% and roughly 19,000 to 1,100,000 sorted cells were the source of naive CD8 libraries. The sample consisted of naive CD8+ T cells from blood, with Jurkat cell RNA spiked in. The subset is: FACS-sorted CD8+CD4-CCR7+CD45RA+ naive T cells. The receptor's source is a human donor in good health. Some libraries in this study had Jurkat cell RNA spiked in. The chain carries TRBV12-3 or TRBV12-4 and TRBJ2-3; 7 bases are a match to TRBD1. The chain's CDR3 is CASSLRQGLDAQYF. CDR3 nucleotides: TGTGCCAGCAGTCTCCGACAGGGATTAGATGCGCAGTATTTT.